Listed here are 21 T cell receptor beta chains from one sample, sequenced in a study of T cell repertoires in cytomegalovirus infection. MiXCR, applied by TCRdb to the reads, yields one record per CDR3 protein. The table has under 350,000 distinct CDR3 sequences, about 8.8% seen once; the top ten hold around 2.6%. The sequenced material came from PBMCs. The receptors were sampled from a human donor in good health (CMV status not recorded). Some clones in this sample may be carry-over from other donors' samples.

V gene TRBV20-1 combines with J gene TRBJ2-2; D gene ambiguous. Per germline, CDR1 DFQATT and CDR2 SNEGSKA (reference sequence). V lost 3 bases to trimming and J lost 3 bases, with 17 bases between them. The CDR3 has 16 amino acids. The CDR3 loop is CSARIGYRSDTGELFF. The CDR3 DNA follows: TGCAGTGCTAGGATTGGCTATCGCAGTGACACCGGGGAGCTGTTTTTT.

This chain uses TRBV7-9 with TRBJ2-4; D is undetermined. There are 14 residues in the CDR3. Deletions cut 1 base from V and 7 bases from J, with 11 bases between. Germline assignment: CDR1 SEHNR and CDR2 FQNEAQ (reference sequence). The CDR3 DNA reads as TGTGCCAGCAGCTTAGTGCAACCCTGGAACATTCAGTACTTC. It codes for CASSLVQPWNIQYF. The whole variable domain, remainder taken from reference TRBV7-9 and TRBJ2-4, is DTGVSQNPRHKITKRGQNVTFRCDPISEHNRLYWYRQTLGQGPEFLTYFQNEAQLEKSRLLSDRFSAERPKGSFSTLEIQRTEQGDSAMYLCASSLVQPWNIQYFGAGTRLSVL.

This clonotype turned up a few times. The V and J genes are TRBV20-1 and TRBJ2-7, with a possible D match to TRBD1 (6 bases). CDR3 length equals 12 residues. The ends were cut back, 5 bases at V and 1 base at J, with 9 bases in the middle. In germline, CDR1 is DFQATT, CDR2 SNEGSKA (reference sequence). CDR3 DNA: TGCAGTGCTTCCGGACAGTCCTACGAGCAGTACGTC. This translates into CSASGQSYEQYV.

The chain links TRBV12-3 or TRBV12-4 to TRBJ2-7, with 9 bases lining up with TRBD1. V trimming: 5 bases; J trimming: 6 bases; junction bases outside the gene matches: 2. This CDR3 spans 12 amino acids. CDR3 nucleotides: TGTGCCAGCAGTGCGGACAGGGGCGAGCAGTACGTC. Encoded protein: CASSADRGEQYV.

This clonotype was found many times. The chain joins TRBV7-6 to TRBJ2-1; possibly TRBD1 for D (6 bases). Germline-derived CDR1 and CDR2 are SGHVS and FNYEAQ. This CDR3 is 13 amino acids long. V was cut by 8 bases and J by 5 bases, with 13 bases left in between. As DNA, the CDR3 is TGTGCCAGCGGAACAGGGATCCACAATGAGCAGTTCTTC. It is translated as CASGTGIHNEQFF.

This clonotype was counted ten times or more. The chain is built from TRBV28 and TRBJ1-5; 10 bases align to TRBD1. The CDR3 has 16 amino acids. Per the germline V gene, CDR1 is MDHEN and CDR2 is SYDVKM. V gave up 5 bases and J gave up 3 bases; unmatched junction bases: 7. CDR3 in amino acids: CASSNSGTGANQPQHF. In DNA, the CDR3 is TGTGCCAGCAGTAATTCCGGGACAGGGGCCAATCAGCCCCAGCATTTT. Full variable domain (missing parts from reference TRBV28 and TRBJ1-5): DVKVTQSSRYLVKRTGEKVFLECVQDMDHENMFWYRQDPGLGLRLIYFSYDVKMKEKGDIPEGYSVSREKKERFSLILESASTNQTSMYLCASSNSGTGANQPQHFGDGTRLSIL.

This clonotype was picked up a small number of times. The chain employs TRBV5-1 and TRBJ1-1; TRBD1 is a possible D gene (5 bases). CDR3 length equals 15 residues. Germline V gene sequence: CDR1 SGHRS, CDR2 YFSETQ. Trimming took off 2 bases at V and 6 bases at J, with 17 bases between the two ends. The DNA for the CDR3 is TGCGCCAGCAGCTTACCCTGGGACGGTAATCCTGAAGCTTTCTTT. This sequence encodes CASSLPWDGNPEAFF. Using reference TRBV5-1 and TRBJ1-1 for the parts outside the CDR3, the full variable domain is KAGVTQTPRYLIKTRGQQVTLSCSPISGHRSVSWYQQTPGQGLQFLFEYFSETQRNKGNFPGRFSGRQFSNSRSEMNVSTLELGDSALYLCASSLPWDGNPEAFFGQGTRLTVV.

This clonotype was detected many times. The chain uses TRBV2 and TRBJ2-7, with a possible D match to TRBD2 (7 bases). This CDR3 spans 14 amino acids. In germline, CDR1 is SNHLY, CDR2 FYNNEI. V was clipped by 2 bases and J by 5 bases, with 13 bases between them. The CDR3 nucleotides read TGTGCCAGCAGTGAAAACAGGGCGGGGGACGAGCAGTACGTC. Its translation is CASSENRAGDEQYV.

In regard to this clonotype: A much bigger clone sits one base away, suggesting this may be a read error. The CDR3 DNA reads TGTGCCACCAGTGGACCGGTACTAGCCAATGAGCAGTTCTTC. The encoded protein is CATSGPVLANEQFF. The chain uses TRBV24-1 and TRBJ2-1, with a possible D match to TRBD2 (6 bases). There are 14 residues in the CDR3. Germline V lookup: CDR1 KGHDR, CDR2 SFDVKD. Trimming took off 5 bases at V and 6 bases at J, with 13 bases between the two ends.

This clonotype was recorded many times. This chain's CDR3 is CASGRGRLGTDTQYF. Here the CDR3 DNA reads TGTGCCAGTGGCCGGGGCCGCCTAGGCACAGATACGCAGTATTTT. The chain is built from TRBV19 and TRBJ2-3; either TRBD1 or TRBD2 may supply D (5 bases each). Trimming stripped 8 bases from V and 1 base from J, with 16 bases between. The V gene's germline CDR1 is LNHDA and CDR2 SQIVND (reference sequence). The CDR3 sequence is 15 residues long.

This clonotype was recorded at least ten times. V usage is TRBV19 and J usage is TRBJ2-2; perhaps D is TRBD1 or TRBD2 (5 bases each). Germline V lookup: CDR1 LNHDA, CDR2 SQIVND (reference sequence). Trimming stripped 4 bases from V and 0 bases from J, with 15 bases between. The CDR3 has 17 residues. The CDR3 loop reads CASSTLTRDANTGELFF. For the CDR3, the DNA is TGTGCCAGTAGTACATTGACCAGGGACGCGAACACCGGGGAGCTGTTTTTT.

About this clonotype itself: This may arise from a read error, as a much more abundant clone is one base away. This chain connects TRBV25-1 to TRBJ2-2; D gene uncertain. The germline V gene encodes CDR1 MGHDK and CDR2 SYGVNS. The CDR3 has 16 residues. The CDR3 region has the DNA TGTGCCAACAGTGAATACGTGGCTTTGGAGACCGGGGAGCTGTTTTTT. Its protein product is CANSEYVALETGELFF.

There are many counts of this clonotype. The chain has TRBV7-9 and TRBJ1-5; 9 bases line up with TRBD1. After removal of 5 bases from V and 3 bases from J, the junction contained 5 bases not matched to a gene. Germline-derived CDR1 and CDR2 are SEHNR and FQNEAQ (reference sequence). The CDR3 totals 15 residues. CDR3 in DNA: TGTGCCAGCAGCGCCTGGGACAGGGCCAATCAGCCCCAGCATTTT. Protein product: CASSAWDRANQPQHF.

This clonotype was counted at least ten times. V usage is TRBV5-6 and J usage is TRBJ1-2, with D possibly matching TRBD1 (6 bases). The CDR3 has 13 residues. Trimming took 4 bases from V and 7 from J, leaving 14 bases between them. Germline CDR1 is SGHDT and CDR2 is YYEEEE. The CDR3 DNA follows: TGTGCCAGCAGCCCACTTCGGACAGCTGGCTACACCTTC. Its translation: CASSPLRTAGYTF.

This clonotype has at least ten counts. The V call is TRBV7-2, the J call TRBJ1-1; no clear D. V was cut by 5 bases and J by 3 bases, with 4 bases left in between. The CDR3 consists of 11 residues. The germline V gene encodes CDR1 SGHTA and CDR2 FQGNSA. The CDR3 loop reads CASSQDTEAFF. As DNA, the CDR3 is TGTGCCAGCAGCCAAGACACTGAAGCTTTCTTT.

The J gene is TRBJ1-1, the V gene TRBV5-6, with D unresolved. This CDR3 comprises 17 residues. Germline-derived CDR1 and CDR2 are SGHDT and YYEEEE. V shed 0 bases and J shed 0 bases, with 15 bases lying between them. CDR3 sequence reads: CASSLGQVRVMNTEAFF. The CDR3 nucleotides read TGTGCCAGCAGCTTGGGGCAGGTCCGGGTCATGAACACTGAAGCTTTCTTT. The full variable domain, in which reference TRBV5-6 and TRBJ1-1 provide the parts outside the CDR3, is DAGVTQSPTHLIKTRGQQVTLRCSPKSGHDTVSWYQQALGQGPQFIFQYYEEEERQRGNFPDRFSGHQFPNYSSELNVNALLLGDSALYLCASSLGQVRVMNTEAFFGQGTRLTVV.

This clonotype has a count of ten or more. This sequence joins TRBV6-2 or TRBV6-3 and TRBJ1-2, with 7 bases identical to TRBD1. Germline CDR1 and CDR2: MNHEY and SVGEGT. Germline trimming cut 0 bases from V and 4 bases from J; bases unmatched to any gene: 2. The CDR3 runs to 14 residues. CDR3 in amino acids: CASSYSGTAYGYTF. Here the CDR3 DNA reads TGTGCCAGCAGTTACTCCGGGACAGCCTATGGCTACACCTTC.

This clonotype was seen ten or more times. V is TRBV6-2 or TRBV6-3 and J is TRBJ2-5; 9 positions match TRBD1. CDR1 MNHEY and CDR2 SVGEGT come from the germline V gene. CDR3 length: 15 residues. The junction had 6 bases not matched to a gene; V was cut back by 6 bases and J by 1 base. The CDR3, as DNA: TGTGCCAGCAGCCCCGGGACAGGGAGCCAAGAGACCCAGTACTTC. Protein sequence: CASSPGTGSQETQYF.

This clonotype was counted ten times or more. V usage is TRBV20-1 and J usage is TRBJ2-5; D remains unclear. This CDR3 has 11 amino acids. CDR1 and CDR2 from the germline V gene are DFQATT and SNEGSKA (reference sequence). Trimming took 7 bases from V and 7 from J, leaving 13 bases between them. Written as DNA, the CDR3 is TGCAGTGGGCTCGGCAAAGGGACCCAGTACTTC. It codes for CSGLGKGTQYF.

This chain joins TRBV20-1 and TRBJ1-4; possibly TRBD1 for D (5 bases). Germline CDR1 reads DFQATT; CDR2 reads SNEGSKA (reference sequence). The CDR3 covers 14 residues. Trimming removed 3 bases from V and 8 bases from J, with 16 bases in between. The CDR3 coding sequence is TGCAGTGCTAGGAAGCAGAGCGGGGGAGAAAAACTGTTTTTT. It encodes CSARKQSGGEKLFF.

This clonotype was seen at least ten times. The chain combines TRBV28 with TRBJ2-7; TRBD1 matches 11 bases. V shed 4 bases, J shed 3 bases, and the junction held 8 bases outside the gene matches. CDR1 and CDR2 from the germline V gene are MDHEN and SYDVKM. This CDR3 contains 16 residues. The CDR3 loop is CASSWGQGVPFYEQYV. Written as DNA, the CDR3 is TGTGCCAGCAGTTGGGGACAGGGGGTCCCATTCTACGAGCAGTACGTC.